These 17 T cell receptor beta chains were sequenced from one sample in a study of blood T cell repertoires in COVID-19. Clones were sequenced by immunoSEQ multiplex PCR, and TCRdb holds only the in-frame ones, with some missing. The data hold approximately 70,000 clones, with 85% to 90% observed a single time. The sample taken for sequencing was peripheral blood. The receptor source for this set is a human donor in a cohort sampled during active COVID-19.

The CDR3 here is CASSFDRGIGELFF. The CDR3 DNA reads TGTGCCAGCAGCTTCGACAGGGGAATCGGGGAGCTGTTTTTT. The rearrangement uses TRBV9 and TRBJ2-2; 8 bases are shared with TRBD1. Trimming took 4 bases from V and 7 from J; bases not matched to a gene: 6. The CDR3 is 14 amino acids. Germline loops: CDR1 SGDLS, CDR2 YYNGEE.

This chain uses TRBV13 with TRBJ2-1; 11 bases agree with TRBD1. This CDR3 has 14 residues. Germline trimming cut 5 bases from V and 8 bases from J; bases unmatched to any gene: 5. Looked up from germline, CDR1 is PRHDT and CDR2 is FYEKMQ (reference sequence). The CDR3 DNA follows: TGTGCCAGCAGCAGGCCGGGACAGGGGGATGAGCAGTTCTTC. Translation gives CASSRPGQGDEQFF.

The gene calls are TRBV5-4 and TRBJ2-1; tentative D call: TRBD1 (6 bases). V lost 0 bases and J 9 bases, leaving 13 bases between the germline ends. CDR1 is SGHNT and CDR2 is YYREEE in the germline V gene (reference sequence). CDR3 size: 14 residues. The CDR3 bases are TGTGCCAGCAGCTTGGGACAGGCCCAGGGTGAGCAGTTCTTC. Translation gives CASSLGQAQGEQFF.

The gene calls are TRBV11-2 and TRBJ2-3, with no clear D. The germline gives CDR1 SGHAT, CDR2 FQNNGV. The CDR3 sequence is 13 residues long. V shed 1 base and J shed 5 bases, with 7 bases lying between them. The CDR3 sequence: CASSLGPVDTQYF. CDR3 nucleotides: TGTGCCAGCAGCTTAGGGCCCGTAGATACGCAGTATTTT.

V gene TRBV7-2 combines with J gene TRBJ2-7, with 7 bases matching TRBD1. The CDR3 spans 15 residues. The junction had 10 bases not matched to a gene; V was cut back by 5 bases and J by 3 bases. CDR1 is SGHTA, CDR2 FQGNSA, per germline. DNA of the CDR3: TGTGCCAGCAGCCCAGGACAGGCAACATTCTACGAGCAGTACTTC. This translates into CASSPGQATFYEQYF.

This sequence joins TRBV6-6 and TRBJ2-7, with D perhaps TRBD2 (5 bases). V lost 4 bases and J lost 5, with 9 bases in between. The CDR3 totals 12 residues. Germline lookup yields CDR1 MNHNY and CDR2 SVGAGI (reference sequence). As DNA, the CDR3 is TGTGCCAGCAGTTTGGGAGTCGACGAGCAGTACTTC. Its protein is CASSLGVDEQYF.

The rearrangement links TRBV27 to TRBJ1-2; maybe TRBD1 (5 bases). The V gene lost 2 bases and the J gene lost 5 bases, with 9 bases spanning the gap. The V gene's germline CDR1 is MNHEY and CDR2 SMNVEV (reference sequence). The CDR3 consists of 13 residues. CDR3 protein: CASSLQGGYGYTF. The CDR3 DNA reads as TGTGCCAGCAGTTTACAGGGTGGTTATGGCTACACCTTC.

This chain joins TRBV3-1 (or the pseudogene TRBV3-2) and TRBJ2-1, with D perhaps TRBD1 (5 bases). V shed 4 bases and J shed 2 bases, with 9 bases lying between them. Germline V gene lookup returns CDR1 LGHDT and CDR2 YNNKEL (reference sequence). This CDR3 contains 14 residues. In nucleotides, the CDR3 is TGTGCCAGCAGCCCTCAGGGCCCCTACAATGAGCAGTTCTTC. Amino acid sequence: CASSPQGPYNEQFF.

The chain employs TRBV29-1 and TRBJ1-1; TRBD1 is a possible D gene (6 bases). V was shortened by 6 bases and J by 1 base, with 9 bases between the two germline ends. The CDR3 loop spans 12 amino acids. Germline CDR1 reads SQVTM; CDR2 reads ANQGSEA. DNA for the CDR3: TGCAGCGTGGGGGACACGAACACTGAAGCTTTCTTT. This gives the protein CSVGDTNTEAFF.

The chain employs TRBV4-1 and TRBJ1-4; 7 nucleotides match TRBD1. The V segment lost 2 bases and the J segment 2 bases; nucleotides outside the gene matches: 2. This CDR3 contains 15 residues. Germline CDR1 is MGHRA and CDR2 is YSYEKL. The CDR3 DNA follows: TGCGCCAGCAGCCAACGAGGGGGCACTAATGAAAAACTGTTTTTT. Translation: CASSQRGGTNEKLFF.

The gene calls are TRBV25-1 and TRBJ1-1; no definite D call. CDR1 is MGHDK, CDR2 SYGVNS, per germline. CDR3 size: 14 residues. V lost 3 bases and J lost 0, with 8 bases in between. CDR3 amino acids: CASSDHGLNTEAFF. The CDR3, as DNA: TGTGCCAGCAGTGATCACGGGTTGAACACTGAAGCTTTCTTT.

The rearrangement uses TRBV7-6 and TRBJ1-4, with 7 bases matching TRBD1. CDR1 SGHVS and CDR2 FNYEAQ come from the germline V gene. CDR3 size: 15 residues. With V trimmed by 6 bases and J by 4 bases, 8 bases remained unmatched. Here the CDR3 DNA reads TGTGCCAGCAGTCTAGGGGGCAGGTTTAATGAAAAACTGTTTTTT. Its protein product is CASSLGGRFNEKLFF.

This clone was detected once. The chain couples TRBV30 to TRBJ1-5; the D is unclear. V was shortened by 2 bases and J by 4 bases, with 6 bases between the two germline ends. Germline V gene lookup returns CDR1 GTSNPN and CDR2 SVGIG (reference sequence). This CDR3 has 12 residues. CDR3 coding DNA: TGTGCCTGGAGTTCGGGGAATCAGCCCCAGCATTTT. This encodes CAWSSGNQPQHF.

In regard to this clone: A junction end diverges from the germline sequence, so it may reflect a read error. The V and J genes are TRBV19 and TRBJ1-4; TRBD1 matches at 11 bases. Germline CDR1 is LNHDA and CDR2 is SQIVND (reference sequence). The CDR3 contains 15 residues. This CDR3 reads CASSIGQGAEEKLFF. The CDR3 nucleotides are TGTGCCAGTAGCATAGGACAGGGGGCTGAAGAAAAACTGTTTTTT.

The chain couples TRBV30 to TRBJ2-7; 13 bases are shared with TRBD2. Germline V CDR1 and CDR2: GTSNPN, SVGIG (reference sequence). The CDR3 is 15 residues long. Trimming at V came to 2 bases and at J to 5 bases, leaving 6 bases not matched to a gene. The CDR3 reads CAWSSGGLAGHEQYF. CDR3 nucleotide sequence: TGTGCCTGGAGTTCAGGGGGACTAGCGGGGCACGAGCAGTACTTC.

The V gene is TRBV7-2, the J gene TRBJ1-6, with D tentatively TRBD1 (6 bases). Germline CDR1 reads SGHTA; CDR2 reads FQGNSA. This CDR3 region has 16 residues. V lost 2 bases, J lost 7 bases, and 15 bases lay in between. For the CDR3, the DNA is TGTGCCAGCAGCTTACTCGCAATTGGACAGAATTCACCCCTCCACTTT. Its translation is CASSLLAIGQNSPLHF.

This chain links TRBV3-1 (or the pseudogene TRBV3-2) with TRBJ2-1; TRBD2 matches 10 bases. The germline V gene has CDR1 LGHDT and CDR2 YNNKEL (reference sequence). With 4 bases clipped from V and 4 bases from J, the junction kept 7 bases outside the gene matches. The CDR3 is 16 amino acids. CDR3 amino acids: CASSRGLAESYNEQFF. The CDR3 DNA reads as TGTGCCAGCAGCCGAGGACTAGCGGAGAGTTACAATGAGCAGTTCTTC.